This T cell receptor (beta chain) was identified during a study of PD-L1 blockade in urothelial cancer. Study information: Analysis of blood occurred 3 weeks (second dose) and 6 weeks after treatment start. Points from the study as a whole: Having blood TCR clonality under the median before treatment predicted better survival.

Of note for this clone: Its cognate antigen is unknown.

Patient sample counts ranged from 1 to 8, pretreatment and on-treatment. Profiling relied on immunoSEQ multiplex PCR, and the TCRdb table lists in-frame clones only, not all of them. The sample lists 85,000 to 90,000 clones; more than 90% were seen once. Unmatched junction bases numbered 5, after V lost 4 bases and J lost 8 bases. Germline-derived CDR1 and CDR2 are SGHNT and YYREEE (reference sequence). The CDR3 spans 13 residues. Material: PBMCs, obtained around atezolizumab (anti-PD-L1) treatment. The V gene is TRBV5-4, the J gene TRBJ1-4, with TRBD1 matching 7 bases. The source is a man aged 55 to 70 with urothelial cancer. CDR3 nucleotides: TGTGCCAGCAGCGCGGGACAGACCGAAAAACTGTTTTTT. Its protein is CASSAGQTEKLFF.